Sequencing of this T cell receptor beta chain was carried out in a study of T cells after yellow fever vaccination. Study-wide points: A weaker but faster secondary response was observed, peaking on day 5 versus 15. FACS-sorted repertoires could harbor abundant contaminating bulk-population clonotypes.

The J segment lost 1 base and the V segment lost 2 bases, leaving 5 bases of the junction unmatched. CDR3 length: 16 residues. The authors made TCR cDNA by 5'RACE template switching, adding a universal primer site and UMIs. MiXCR was run by TCRdb on the 5' RACE reads, yielding one entry per CDR3 protein. There are around 100,000 distinct CDR3 sequences in the sample; 6.5% to 9% occur only once, and around 25% lies in the top ten. This clonotype was detected ten times or more. Its cognate antigen is unknown. The source material was CD8+ T cells sorted from PBMCs, sampled 45 days after the yellow fever booster vaccination. The sequence derives from a young man who received the YFV17D yellow fever vaccine. V usage is TRBV12-3 or TRBV12-4 and J usage is TRBJ2-1, with 7 bases fitting TRBD2. CDR3 nucleotides: TGTGCCAGCAGTTTATTCGGGGGGTGGTCCTACAATGAGCAGTTCTTC. This gives the protein CASSLFGGWSYNEQFF.